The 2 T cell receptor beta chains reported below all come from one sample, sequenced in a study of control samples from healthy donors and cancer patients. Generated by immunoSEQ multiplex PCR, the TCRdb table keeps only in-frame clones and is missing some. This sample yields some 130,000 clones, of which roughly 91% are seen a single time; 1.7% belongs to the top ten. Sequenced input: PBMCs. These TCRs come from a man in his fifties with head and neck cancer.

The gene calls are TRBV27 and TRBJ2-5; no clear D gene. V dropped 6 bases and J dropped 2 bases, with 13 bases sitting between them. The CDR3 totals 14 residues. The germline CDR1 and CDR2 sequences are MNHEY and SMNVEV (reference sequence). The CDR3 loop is CASSPGGPQETQYF. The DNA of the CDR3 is TGTGCCAGCAGCCCCGGTGGGCCTCAAGAGACCCAGTACTTC.

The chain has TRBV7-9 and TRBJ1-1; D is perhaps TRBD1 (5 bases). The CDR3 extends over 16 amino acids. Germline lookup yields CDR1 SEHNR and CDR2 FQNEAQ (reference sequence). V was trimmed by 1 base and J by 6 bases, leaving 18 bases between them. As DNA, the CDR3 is TGTGCCAGCAGCTTAGGTCAATCGGGGCTCAGCGCTGAAGCTTTCTTT. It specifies CASSLGQSGLSAEAFF.